This T cell receptor (beta chain) was recovered during a study of T cells after yellow fever vaccination. Study background: The SMART-Seq v4 Ultra Low Input method served to prepare the low-cell-number fractions.

This clonotype was picked up many times. Antigen specificity is unknown. Whole-study results and caveats: Abundant clonotypes from the bulk population could get into FACS-sorted repertoires as contaminants. Post-booster repertoires contained most primary-vaccination clones again (around 97% CD4, about 88% CD8). A faster peak, day 5 versus 15, was reached by the weaker secondary response.

MiXCR was run by TCRdb on the 5' RACE reads, yielding one entry per CDR3 protein. The sample lists some 100,000 distinct CDR3 sequences; about 6.8% were seen once. The ends were cut back, 1 base at V and 9 bases at J, with 7 bases in the middle. CDR1 MGHRA and CDR2 YSYEKL come from the germline V gene. The length of the CDR3 is 13 residues. The sample here was CD4+ T cells sorted from PBMCs, taken roughly seven weeks after the first yellow fever vaccination. The clonotype comes from a man aged 18 to 30 who received the YFV17D yellow fever vaccine. This chain joins TRBV4-1 and TRBJ1-6; D gene uncertain. CDR3 bases: TGCGCCAGCAGCCAAGTTGGCGTTTCACCCCTCCACTTT. Amino acids: CASSQVGVSPLHF.